This T cell receptor (beta chain) comes out of a study of cytomegalovirus exposure and HLA in healthy donors. The PCR used 60 Vbeta and 13 Jbeta primers. Sequencing was performed with immunoSEQ multiplex PCR; in TCRdb, only in-frame clones are kept and a portion is missing. The data show approximately 110,000 clones, more than 60% seen once. This CDR3 is built from 12 residues. CDR1 and CDR2 from the germline V gene are WNHNN and SYGVQD (reference sequence). V lost 5 bases, J lost 9 bases, and 11 bases lay in between. Sequenced: PBMCs. This rearrangement joins TRBV10-1 to TRBJ2-1, with D perhaps TRBD2 (6 bases). The receptor was isolated from a male donor in good health and CMV-seronegative. The CDR3 protein is CASSKPAGEQFF. The CDR3 DNA is TGCGCCAGCAGTAAGCCAGCGGGTGAGCAGTTCTTC.